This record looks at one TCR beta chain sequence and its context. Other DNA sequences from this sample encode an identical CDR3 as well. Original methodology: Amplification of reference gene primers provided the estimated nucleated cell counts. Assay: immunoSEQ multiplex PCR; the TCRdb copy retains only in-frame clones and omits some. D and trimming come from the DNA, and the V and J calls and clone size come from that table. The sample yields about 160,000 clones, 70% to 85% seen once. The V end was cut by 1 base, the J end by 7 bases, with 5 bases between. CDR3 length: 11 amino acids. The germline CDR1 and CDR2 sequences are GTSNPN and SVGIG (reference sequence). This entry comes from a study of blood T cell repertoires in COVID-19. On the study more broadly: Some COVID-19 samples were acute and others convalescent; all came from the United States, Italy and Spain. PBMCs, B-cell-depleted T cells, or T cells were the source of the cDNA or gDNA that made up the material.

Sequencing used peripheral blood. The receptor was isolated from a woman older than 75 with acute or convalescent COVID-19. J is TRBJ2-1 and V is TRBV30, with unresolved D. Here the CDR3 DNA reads TGTGCCTGGAGTGCGCGAAATGAGCAGTTCTTC. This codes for CAWSARNEQFF.